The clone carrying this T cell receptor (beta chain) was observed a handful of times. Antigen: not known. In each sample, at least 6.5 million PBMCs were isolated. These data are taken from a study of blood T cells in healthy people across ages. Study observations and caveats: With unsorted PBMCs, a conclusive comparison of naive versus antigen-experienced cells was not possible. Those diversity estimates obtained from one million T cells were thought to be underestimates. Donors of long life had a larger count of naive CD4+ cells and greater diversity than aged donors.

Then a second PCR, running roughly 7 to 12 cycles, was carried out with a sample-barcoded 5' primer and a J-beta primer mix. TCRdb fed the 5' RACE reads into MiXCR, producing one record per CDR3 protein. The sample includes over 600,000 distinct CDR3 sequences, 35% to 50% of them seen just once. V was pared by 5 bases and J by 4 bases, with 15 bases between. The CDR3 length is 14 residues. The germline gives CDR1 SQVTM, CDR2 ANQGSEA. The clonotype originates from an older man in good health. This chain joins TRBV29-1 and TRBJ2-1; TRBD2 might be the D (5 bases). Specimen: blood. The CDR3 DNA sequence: TGCAGCGTTCGGACTGCAGAAAATTACAATGAGCAGTTCTTC. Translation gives CSVRTAENYNEQFF.